These 3 T cell receptor beta chains were sequenced from one sample in a study of tumor-infiltrating lymphocytes in primary liver carcinoma. For each extraction, RNA and DNA were obtained together from approximately 20-30 mg of unsorted bulk tissue. Researchers generated TCR beta cDNA from roughly 500 ng of total RNA, relying on a constant-region primer. Three nested multiplex PCR rounds, a slightly modified ARM-PCR, produced the libraries for TCR beta. A C-beta reverse primer and TRBV1-TRBV30 forward primers served in each of the first two PCR rounds, at 10 cycles apiece. Using its own MiXCR run on the multiplex PCR reads, TCRdb lists one record per CDR3 protein. This table has around 50,000 distinct CDR3 sequences, around three quarters appearing once. The sample comprised liver tumor tissue from sampling region 3. Subset denoted: tumor region T3, left-lateral pole. The receptors stem from a man aged 40-55 years with primary liver carcinoma and hepatitis B virus infection.

Turning to this clonotype: A much larger clone lies one base from this, so it may be a read error. The chain links TRBV14 to TRBJ2-7, with D possibly being TRBD2 (5 bases). CDR3 length: 12 amino acids. Germline assignment: CDR1 SGHDN and CDR2 FVKESK. The CDR3 is CVSGKDGYEQYF. CDR3 coding DNA: TGTGTCAGCGGTAAGGACGGATACGAGCAGTACTTC. Supplemented by reference TRBV14 and TRBJ2-7, the full variable domain reads EAGVTQFPSHSVIEKGQTVTLRCDPISGHDNLYWYRRVMGKEIKFLLHFVKESKQDESGMPNNRFLAERTGGTYSTLKVQPAELEDSGVYFCVSGKDGYEQYFGPGTRLTVT.

This clonotype was detected once. At one end the junction does not follow the germline gene, possibly because of a read error. CDR3 residues: CASSMGLAGEVDNERFF. The CDR3, as DNA: TGTGCTAGCAGCATGGGACTAGCGGGAGAAGTTGACAATGAGCGGTTCTTC. This chain uses TRBV11-1 with TRBJ2-1; 14 bases are shared with TRBD2. The CDR3 runs to 17 residues. CDR1 SGHAT and CDR2 FQDESV come from the germline V gene (reference sequence).

V is TRBV5-5 and J is TRBJ1-1; unclear D gene. This CDR3 is 14 amino acids long. Trimming left V 4 bases short and J 4 bases short, with 14 bases between. Germline CDR1 reads SGHKS; CDR2 reads YYEKEE (reference sequence). The CDR3 bases are TGTGCCAGCAGCACGTACACTCTGAGCACTGAAGCTTTCTTT. Translation gives CASSTYTLSTEAFF. The full variable domain, completed using reference TRBV5-5 and TRBJ1-1, is DAGVTQSPTHLIKTRGQQVTLRCSPISGHKSVSWYQQVLGQGPQFIFQYYEKEERGRGNFPDRFSARQFPNYSSELNVNALLLGDSALYLCASSTYTLSTEAFFGQGTRLTVV.